This TCR beta chain was identified in a study of CD8+CD57+ T cells in acquired aplastic anemia. Overall study: On average, sorted CD4+ and CD8+ cells gave around 3.3 ug of DNA. Study-wide results and limits: Patients and controls had in common approximately 30 CD8+ CDR3 sequences.

CDR3 and TCR beta VDJ profiling relied on genomic DNA as the template. MiXCR, applied by TCRdb to the reads, yields one record per CDR3 protein. Of 160,000 or so distinct CDR3 sequences listed, around 48% were seen once; the top ten hold 0.85% to 1.2%. For this clonotype: Its antigen is unidentified.

The CDR3 is 18 amino acids. Germline CDR1 is LGHDT and CDR2 is YNNKEL (reference sequence). After removal of 4 bases from V and 5 bases from J, the junction contained 18 bases not matched to a gene. Those patients picked for sequencing had displayed CD8+CD57+ cell expansion on flow cytometry. When blood sampling took place, the patients had received no therapy. This TCR derives from a human donor with aplastic anemia. This rearrangement joins TRBV3-1 to TRBJ2-7; 9 nucleotides match TRBD2. The sequenced sample consisted of sorted CD4+, CD8+, or CD8+CD57+ T cells (not recorded which) from PBMCs. The CDR3 DNA reads TGTGCCAGCAGCCCCCTGTCCCTAGCGGGGACCTCCGGGGACGAGCAGTACTTC. Protein product: CASSPLSLAGTSGDEQYF.